The 30 T cell receptor beta chains below were found in one sample sequenced in a study of T cell repertoires in cytomegalovirus infection. TCRdb passed the reads through MiXCR, listing each CDR3 protein once. This table holds some 450,000 distinct CDR3 sequences, about 33% found once. What was sequenced was PBMCs. The receptors were gathered from a human donor in good health (CMV status not recorded). Some clones in this sample may be carry-over from other donors' samples.

This clonotype appeared many times. CDR3: CASSLDRRETQYF. DNA for the CDR3: TGTGCCAGCAGCTTAGACAGAAGAGAGACCCAGTACTTC. This chain joins TRBV11-2 and TRBJ2-5, with D hard to call. The germline V gene encodes CDR1 SGHAT and CDR2 FQNNGV. The length of the CDR3 is 13 residues. Trimming removed 0 bases at V and 4 bases at J, with 6 bases between.

Only a few counts were recorded for this clonotype. A much bigger clone sits one base away, suggesting this may be a read error. The V and J genes are TRBV7-2 and TRBJ1-1; 10 nucleotides match TRBD1. J was trimmed by 6 bases and V by 3 bases; bases with no gene match: 7. In germline, CDR1 is SGHTA, CDR2 FQGNSA. The CDR3 consists of 15 residues. The CDR3 region has the DNA TGTGCCAGCAGCTTTTCCGGGACAGGGGACTCTGAAGCTTTCTTT. Its translation: CASSFSGTGDSEAFF.

The gene calls are TRBV20-1 and TRBJ1-5; a weak D match, TRBD1 (6 bases). Per the germline V gene, CDR1 is DFQATT and CDR2 is SNEGSKA (reference sequence). Trimming took off 3 bases at V and 2 bases at J, with 20 bases between the two ends. The CDR3 has 17 residues. The CDR3 nucleotides read TGCAGTGCTAGTAGGGGGGCAGGGCGTGAAGGCAATCAGCCCCAGCATTTT. Translated, it gives CSASRGAGREGNQPQHF.

In regard to this clonotype: At one boundary the junction diverges from the germline segment, which might be a read error. The chain carries TRBV4-2 and TRBJ1-1; perhaps TRBD1 as D (5 bases). Germline CDR1 reads LGHNA; CDR2 reads YNFKEQ. The CDR3 totals 14 residues. The CDR3 here is CASSQSLAPGPAGF. The CDR3, as DNA: TGTGCCAGCAGCCAGTCACTGGCACCGGGGCCCGCCGGTTTT.

This clonotype has a handful of counts. This chain uses TRBV7-2 with TRBJ2-2; D may correspond to TRBD1 or TRBD2 (5 bases each). The germline V and J ends were trimmed by 1 base and 6 bases, with 9 bases remaining between them. CDR3 length: 14 amino acids. Germline CDR1 reads SGHTA; CDR2 reads FQGNSA. Here the CDR3 reads CASSLVRDPGELFF. CDR3 DNA: TGTGCCAGCAGCTTAGTCAGGGACCCCGGGGAGCTGTTTTTT.

This clonotype was seen once. Germline is not matched at one junction end, which may reflect a read error. The genes are TRBV2 and TRBJ2-7; D not certain. The CDR3 is 15 residues long. The germline CDR1 and CDR2 sequences are SNHLY and FYNNEI. This chain's CDR3 is CASTELPAASYEQYF. CDR3 nucleotide sequence: TGTGCCAGCACTGAACTCCCGGCGGCCTCCTACGAGCAGTACTTC.

Only a few counts were recorded for this clonotype. The rearrangement uses TRBV7-2 and TRBJ2-7; unclear D gene. Trimming took off 3 bases at V and 0 bases at J, with 6 bases between the two ends. The CDR3 loop spans 13 amino acids. CDR1 is SGHTA and CDR2 is FQGNSA in the germline V gene. The CDR3 is CASSFHLSYEQYF. The CDR3 nucleotides read TGTGCCAGCAGCTTCCATCTCTCCTACGAGCAGTACTTC.

The chain joins TRBV7-9 to TRBJ1-4; 9 nucleotides agree with TRBD1. Germline CDR1 reads SEHNR; CDR2 reads FQNEAQ (reference sequence). V shed 5 bases, J shed 7 bases, and the junction held 8 bases outside the gene matches. The CDR3 consists of 15 residues. CDR3 coding DNA: TGTGCCAGCAGCCGCTCGACAGGGGGTGTTGAAAAACTGTTTTTT. Amino acid sequence: CASSRSTGGVEKLFF.

This clonotype was counted between two and nine times. Germline is not matched at one junction end, which may reflect a read error. The chain carries TRBV5-3 and TRBJ2-7, with D unclear. TRBV5-3 is an ORF, and what it does is uncertain. The length of the CDR3 is 14 residues. The CDR3 sequence is CASSSGRSSYEQYF. CDR3 nucleotide sequence: TGTGCCAGCAGCTCGGGTCGCAGCTCCTACGAGCAGTACTTC.

Regarding this clonotype: As the CDR3 is not closed by the conserved phenylalanine or tryptophan, this likely results from a read error. This chain connects TRBV29-1 to TRBJ1-2; D remains ambiguous. Germline values: CDR1 SQVTM, CDR2 ANQGSEA. The ends were cut back, 4 bases at V and 8 bases at J, with 11 bases in the middle. The CDR3 runs to 11 residues. This CDR3 is CSVAPSGGYTY. The DNA for the CDR3 is TGCAGCGTTGCCCCCTCGGGAGGCTACACCTAC.

Details on this clonotype: A junction end diverges from the germline sequence, so it may reflect a read error. J is TRBJ2-1 and V is TRBV5-6; a weak D match, TRBD2 (6 bases). Germline V gives CDR1 SGHDT, CDR2 YYEEEE. CDR3 length: 18 residues. The CDR3 sequence: CASSLVGAGLGPYTEQFF. In nucleotides, the CDR3 is TGTGCCAGCAGCTTGGTAGGGGCGGGGCTGGGACCCTACACTGAGCAGTTCTTC.

This clonotype was counted at least ten times. The chain has TRBV6-1 and TRBJ1-2, with D unclear. The germline CDR1 and CDR2 sequences are MNHNS and SASEGT. CDR3 length: 12 residues. With 4 bases removed from V and 8 bases from J, the gap between germline ends came to 11 bases. CDR3 residues: CASSADLRGYTF. CDR3 sequence (DNA): TGTGCCAGCAGTGCGGACTTAAGGGGCTACACCTTC.

This clonotype was counted once. This chain joins TRBV29-1 and TRBJ2-2, with D perhaps TRBD1 (6 bases). The CDR3 is made up of 15 amino acids. Germline CDR1 is SQVTM and CDR2 is ANQGSEA. V lost 6 bases to trimming and J lost 0 bases, with 14 bases between them. CDR3 in DNA: TGCAGCGTGGAACCCAGGGGAACGAACACCGGGGAGCTGTTTTTT. Translating gives CSVEPRGTNTGELFF.

In its sample, this clonotype was seen a few times. The V and J genes are TRBV4-1 and TRBJ2-5; 10 bases align to TRBD2. CDR3 size: 16 residues. Germline V lookup: CDR1 MGHRA, CDR2 YSYEKL. After removal of 5 bases from V and 5 bases from J, the junction contained 11 bases not matched to a gene. CDR3 bases: TGCGCCAGCAGCGTTCGTCTAGCGGGGGCGGGGGAGACCCAGTACTTC. Translated, it gives CASSVRLAGAGETQYF.

This clonotype was observed a handful of times. A junction boundary mismatches the germline segment, possibly from a read error. The CDR3, as DNA: TGTGACAGCAGCTTAGCGCAGGATTCACCCCTCCACTTT. Translated, it gives CDSSLAQDSPLHF. This chain uses TRBV7-2 with TRBJ1-6; D is uncertain. This CDR3 is built from 13 residues. Germline CDR1 SGHTA, CDR2 FQGNSA. The whole variable domain, filled in from reference TRBV7-2 and TRBJ1-6, reads GAGVSQSPSNKVTEKGKDVELRCDPISGHTALYWYRQSLGQGLEFLIYFQGNSAPDKSGLPSDRFSAERTGGSVSTLTIQRTQQEDSAVYLCDSSLAQDSPLHFGNGTRLTVT.

This clonotype was found a few times. The chain has TRBV20-1 and TRBJ2-3; either TRBD1 or TRBD2 may supply D (6 bases each). The CDR3 runs to 15 residues. The germline V and J ends were trimmed by 6 bases and 0 bases, with 16 bases remaining between them. Germline V gives CDR1 DFQATT, CDR2 SNEGSKA (reference sequence). The CDR3 is CSAPPTGASTDTQYF. The CDR3 bases are TGCAGTGCCCCACCGACGGGGGCGAGCACAGATACGCAGTATTTT.

The rearrangement joins TRBV28 to TRBJ1-5, with a weak D call TRBD1 (5 bases). The CDR3 is 12 residues long. Germline CDR1 MDHEN, CDR2 SYDVKM. V was trimmed by 6 bases and J by 6 bases, leaving 9 bases between them. The CDR3 loop reads CASRAGGQPQHF. DNA for the CDR3: TGTGCCAGCAGAGCGGGGGGTCAGCCCCAGCATTTT.

This clonotype has only a few counts. The chain joins TRBV7-8 to TRBJ1-5, with 9 bases matching TRBD1. The CDR3 has 19 amino acids. Per germline, CDR1 SGHVS and CDR2 FQNEAQ. V lost 0 bases and J lost 6; bases outside the gene matches: 15. For the CDR3, the DNA is TGTGCCAGCAGCTTAGCTTACCGGAGGATTGGGACAGGGTTTCAGCCCCAGCATTTT. This encodes CASSLAYRRIGTGFQPQHF.

This clonotype was detected only a few times. The V and J genes are TRBV7-3 and TRBJ1-1; D unclear. The CDR3 is 13 amino acids. With 2 bases removed from V and 4 bases from J, the gap between germline ends came to 8 bases. Germline CDR1 and CDR2: SGHTA and FQGTGA. The DNA of the CDR3 is TGTGCCAGCAGCTTATCGTTGGGCACTGAAGCTTTCTTT. Its translation is CASSLSLGTEAFF.

This chain uses TRBV20-1 with TRBJ2-5; TRBD2 aligns across 14 bases. CDR1 and CDR2 from the germline V gene are DFQATT and SNEGSKA (reference sequence). The CDR3 loop spans 15 amino acids. Germline trimming cut 5 bases from V and 5 bases from J; bases unmatched to any gene: 7. The CDR3 is CSAGTSGGGVETQYF. As DNA, the CDR3 is TGCAGTGCTGGGACTAGCGGGGGAGGAGTGGAGACCCAGTACTTC.

This clonotype was observed a few times. The rearrangement joins TRBV20-1 to TRBJ2-1; D is possibly TRBD2 (6 bases). Germline assignment: CDR1 DFQATT and CDR2 SNEGSKA (reference sequence). The CDR3 is made up of 13 amino acids. V was pared by 6 bases and J by 5 bases, with 14 bases between. CDR3 region: CSARPGLHNEQFF. As DNA, the CDR3 is TGCAGTGCGAGACCGGGACTCCACAATGAGCAGTTCTTC.

The CDR3 region is CAIRITGTGFGYTF. In nucleotides, the CDR3 is TGTGCCATTAGAATTACCGGGACAGGGTTCGGCTACACCTTC. The V call is TRBV19, the J call TRBJ1-2; 9 bases line up with TRBD1. The CDR3 has 14 amino acids. V shed 10 bases, J shed 8 bases, and the junction held 14 bases outside the gene matches. Germline CDR1 reads LNHDA; CDR2 reads SQIVND (reference sequence). The full variable domain, rest sourced from reference TRBV19 and TRBJ1-2, is DGGITQSPKYLFRKEGQNVTLSCEQNLNHDAMYWYRQDPGQGLRLIYYSQIVNDFQKGDIAEGYSVSREKKESFPLTVTSAQKNPTAFYLCAIRITGTGFGYTFGSGTRLTVV.

This clonotype was detected only a few times. This chain links TRBV11-1 with TRBJ2-1; D remains unclear. The length of the CDR3 is 14 residues. The germline V and J ends were trimmed by 8 bases and 0 bases, with 11 bases remaining between them. Germline CDR1 and CDR2: SGHAT and FQDESV (reference sequence). CDR3 sequence reads: CASAQSYSYNEQFF. In DNA, the CDR3 is TGTGCCAGCGCGCAAAGTTACTCCTACAATGAGCAGTTCTTC.

This clonotype appeared many times. This chain uses TRBV7-2 with TRBJ1-2; D uncertain. Trimming left V 6 bases short and J 1 base short, with 18 bases between. The CDR3 sequence is 16 residues long. The germline gives CDR1 SGHTA, CDR2 FQGNSA. The CDR3 loop is CASSPRPGSSNYGYTF. The CDR3 DNA is TGTGCCAGCAGTCCCCGCCCTGGCAGTAGTAACTATGGCTACACCTTC. Complete variable domain (other parts from reference TRBV7-2 and TRBJ1-2): GAGVSQSPSNKVTEKGKDVELRCDPISGHTALYWYRQSLGQGLEFLIYFQGNSAPDKSGLPSDRFSAERTGGSVSTLTIQRTQQEDSAVYLCASSPRPGSSNYGYTFGSGTRLTVV.

The V gene is TRBV19, the J gene TRBJ2-7; 12 bases map to TRBD2. The CDR3 extends over 14 amino acids. Losses at the gene ends were 5 bases for V and 3 bases for J; bases not matched to a gene: 2. Per the germline V gene, CDR1 is LNHDA and CDR2 is SQIVND (reference sequence). CDR3 DNA sequence: TGTGCCAGTAGTGCGACTAGCGGGGGCTACGAGCAGTACTTC. It translates to CASSATSGGYEQYF.

The chain is built from TRBV20-1 and TRBJ2-7; D is uncertain. V lost 3 bases and J lost 1, with 16 bases in between. The CDR3 contains 15 residues. Per germline, CDR1 DFQATT and CDR2 SNEGSKA (reference sequence). The CDR3 region is CSASIQVGSSYEQYF. Here the CDR3 DNA reads TGCAGTGCTAGTATCCAAGTGGGATCTTCCTACGAGCAGTACTTC.

The chain recombines TRBV19 with TRBJ1-5, with no clear D. Germline assignment: CDR1 LNHDA and CDR2 SQIVND (reference sequence). The CDR3 covers 12 residues. V dropped 5 bases and J dropped 7 bases, with 9 bases sitting between them. The CDR3 DNA reads as TGTGCCAGTAGTCCCGGGAGCCAGCCCCAGCATTTT. Translation gives CASSPGSQPQHF. The full variable domain, in which reference TRBV19 and TRBJ1-5 provide the parts outside the CDR3, is DGGITQSPKYLFRKEGQNVTLSCEQNLNHDAMYWYRQDPGQGLRLIYYSQIVNDFQKGDIAEGYSVSREKKESFPLTVTSAQKNPTAFYLCASSPGSQPQHFGDGTRLSIL.

A note on this clonotype: Germline is not matched at one junction end, which may reflect a read error. The chain is built from TRBV14 and TRBJ2-2, with D uncertain. CDR3 length equals 17 residues. Germline V gene data show CDR1 as SGHDN and CDR2 as FVKESK. The CDR3 coding sequence is TGTGACAGCAGCCAAGTAGGCACAATCGCGAACACCGGGGAGCTGTTTTTT. This gives the protein CDSSQVGTIANTGELFF.

Details on this clonotype: With a much larger clone just one base away, this may be a read error. This sequence joins TRBV7-2 and TRBJ1-1, with D unclear. CDR1 is SGHTA, CDR2 FQGNSA, per germline. The CDR3 loop spans 13 amino acids. CDR3 protein: CASSLVQNPEAFF. The CDR3, as DNA: TGTGCCAGCAGCTTAGTTCAGAACCCTGAAGCTTTCTTT. Full variable domain (outside the CDR3, taken from reference TRBV7-2 and TRBJ1-1): GAGVSQSPSNKVTEKGKDVELRCDPISGHTALYWYRQSLGQGLEFLIYFQGNSAPDKSGLPSDRFSAERTGGSVSTLTIQRTQQEDSAVYLCASSLVQNPEAFFGQGTRLTVV.

The CDR3 bases are TGTGCCAGCAGGCCCCGGGACAGGGTCGGAGAGCAGTACTTC. It specifies CASRPRDRVGEQYF. The chain employs TRBV11-2 and TRBJ2-7, with 9 nucleotides matching TRBD1. Trimming cost V 6 bases and J 7 bases; bases outside gene matches: 10. Germline lookup yields CDR1 SGHAT and CDR2 FQNNGV. The CDR3 has 14 amino acids.